This is a list of T cell receptor beta chains from one sample in a study of blood T cell repertoires in COVID-19. The table came from immunoSEQ multiplex PCR; TCRdb's copy has only in-frame clones and leaves some out. The sample holds more than 110,000 clones; 77% are singletons and the top ten take roughly 9%. The sequenced material came from peripheral blood. Every receptor here comes from a woman aged 45-65 years with active or convalescent COVID-19. Both conserved end residues are part of each CDR3. A D gene is named only where the DNA matches it firmly. Expanded clones are given a class, and other clones once, few, many or no size at all.

>TRBJ2-7|TRBD2|-|TRBV25-1
TGTGCCAGCAGTGAACCCAGCGGGAGTTACGAGCAGTACTTC
CASSEPSGSYEQYF
>TRBJ1-1|-|-|TRBV7-2
TGTGCCAGCAGCCGGGTAGGGAACACTGAAGCTTTCTTT
CASSRVGNTEAFF
>TRBJ2-1|TRBD1|-|TRBV19
TGTGCCAGTAGGCGCACGGGACAGGGACATGATGAGCAGTTCTTC
CASRRTGQGHDEQFF
>TRBJ2-5|TRBD2|-|TRBV20-1
TGCAGTGCTAGTGGTGAATCGCGGCTAGCGGGGGGCCGGGGAGAGACCCAGTACTTC
CSASGESRLAGGRGETQYF
>TRBJ1-6|-|few|TRBV11-2
TGTGCCAGCAGCTTAGACGAGGGAAGTTGGAATTCACCCCTCCACTTT
CASSLDEGSWNSPLHF
>TRBJ1-1|-|-|TRBV28
TGTGCCAGCAAGGGAGGAGGTACAAACACTGAAGCTTTCTTT
CASKGGGTNTEAFF
>TRBJ2-1|TRBD2|-|TRBV24-1
TGTGCCACCAGTGATGTCCGGACTAGCGTCGATGAGCAGTTCTTC
CATSDVRTSVDEQFF
>TRBJ2-2|TRBD1|-|TRBV6-5
TGTGCCAGCAGTCCCGACAGGGGTAGCACCGGGGAGCTGTTTTTT
CASSPDRGSTGELFF
>TRBJ2-7|-|-|TRBV4-2
TGTGCCAGCAGCCAAGATATAGCTGGCGAGCAGTACTTC
CASSQDIAGEQYF
>TRBJ1-2|TRBD1|-|TRBV5-6
TGTGCCAGCAGCTTGGGCAGGGGGGCCCGCTATGGCTACACCTTC
CASSLGRGARYGYTF
>TRBJ2-3|TRBD2|-|TRBV13
TGTGCCAGCAGCCCACCTATGGGACTAGCGGGAGCAGATACGCAGTATTTT
CASSPPMGLAGADTQYF
>TRBJ2-2|TRBD1|-|TRBV28
TGTGCCAGCAGACGGGACAGGGGCAGAAGGGAGCTGTTTTTT
CASRRDRGRRELFF
>TRBJ2-4|-|-|TRBV28
TGTGCCAGCAGTTTCGGGGGGCGTCGACCTCTGTACTTC
CASSFGGRRPLYF